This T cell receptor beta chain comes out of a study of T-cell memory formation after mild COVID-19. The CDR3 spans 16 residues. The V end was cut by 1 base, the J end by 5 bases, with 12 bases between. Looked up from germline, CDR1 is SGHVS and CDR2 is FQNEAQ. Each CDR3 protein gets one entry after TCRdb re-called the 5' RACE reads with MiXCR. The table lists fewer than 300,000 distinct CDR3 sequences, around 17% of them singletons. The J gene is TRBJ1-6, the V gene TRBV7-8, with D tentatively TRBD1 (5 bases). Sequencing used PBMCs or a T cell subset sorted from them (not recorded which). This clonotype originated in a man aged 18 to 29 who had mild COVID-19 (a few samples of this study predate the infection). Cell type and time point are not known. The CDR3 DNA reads TGTGCCAGCAGCTTAGTTGAAGGGGAAAATAATTCACCCCTCCACTTT. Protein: CASSLVEGENNSPLHF.